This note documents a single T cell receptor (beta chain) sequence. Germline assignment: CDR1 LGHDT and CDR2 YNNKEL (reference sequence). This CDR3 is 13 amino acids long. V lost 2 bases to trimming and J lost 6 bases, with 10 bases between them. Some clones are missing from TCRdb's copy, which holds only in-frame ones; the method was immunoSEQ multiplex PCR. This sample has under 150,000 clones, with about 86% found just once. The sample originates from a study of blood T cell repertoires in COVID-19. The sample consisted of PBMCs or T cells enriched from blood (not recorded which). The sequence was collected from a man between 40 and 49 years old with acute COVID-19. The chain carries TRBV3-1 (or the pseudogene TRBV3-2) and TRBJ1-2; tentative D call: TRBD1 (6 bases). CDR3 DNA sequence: TGTGCCAGCAGCCAATCGGGGGGCCATGGCTACACCTTC. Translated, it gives CASSQSGGHGYTF.